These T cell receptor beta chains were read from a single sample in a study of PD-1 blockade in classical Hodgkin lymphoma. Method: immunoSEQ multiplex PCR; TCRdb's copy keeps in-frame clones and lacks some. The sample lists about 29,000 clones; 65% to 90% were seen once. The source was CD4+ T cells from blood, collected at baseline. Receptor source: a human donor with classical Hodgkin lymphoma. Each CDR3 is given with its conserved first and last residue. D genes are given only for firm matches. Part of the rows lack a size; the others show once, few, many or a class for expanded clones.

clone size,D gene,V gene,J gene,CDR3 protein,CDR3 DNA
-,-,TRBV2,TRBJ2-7,CASSRQNVYEQYF,TGTGCCAGCAGTAGACAGAACGTCTACGAGCAGTACTTC
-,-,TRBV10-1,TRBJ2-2,CASSELGTGELFF,TGCGCCAGCAGTGAGTTGGGAACCGGGGAGCTGTTTTTT
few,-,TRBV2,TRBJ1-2,CASCLENYGYTF,TGTGCCAGTTGCCTGGAGAACTATGGCTACACCTTC
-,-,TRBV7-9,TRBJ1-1,CASSLGGVTEAFF,TGTGCCAGCAGCCTCGGGGGGGTGACTGAAGCTTTCTTT
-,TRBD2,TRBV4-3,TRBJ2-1,CASSRERGLAGYNEQFF,TGCGCCAGCTCGCGGGAGCGGGGCCTAGCGGGCTACAATGAGCAGTTCTTC
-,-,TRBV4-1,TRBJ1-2,CASRGQGGSYGYTF,TGCGCCTCTCGAGGGCAGGGTGGGAGCTATGGCTACACCTTC
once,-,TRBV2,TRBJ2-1,CASSGSGATYNEQFF,TGTGCCAGCAGTGGATCCGGGGCGACGTACAATGAGCAGTTCTTC
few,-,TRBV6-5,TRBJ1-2,CASSYASTGLYGYTF,TGTGCCAGCAGTTACGCCTCCACAGGGCTCTATGGCTACACCTTC
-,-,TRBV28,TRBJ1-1,CASSFQTQNTEAFF,TGTGCCAGCAGTTTCCAAACACAGAACACTGAAGCTTTCTTT
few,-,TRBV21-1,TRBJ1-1,CASILTAGMNTEAFF,TGTGCCAGCATCCTCACCGCAGGCATGAACACTGAAGCTTTCTTT
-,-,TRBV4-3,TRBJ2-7,CASSQDRGGDYEQYF,TGCGCCAGCAGCCAAGATCGGGGCGGTGACTACGAGCAGTACTTC
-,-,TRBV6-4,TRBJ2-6,CASSLQALGANVLTF,TGTGCCAGCAGTTTACAGGCCCTTGGGGCCAACGTCCTGACTTTC
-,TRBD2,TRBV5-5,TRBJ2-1,CASSLTLLAGGLEQFF,TGTGCCAGCAGCCTGACGCTACTAGCGGGGGGCCTTGAGCAGTTCTTC
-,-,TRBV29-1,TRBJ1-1,CSVDLGYTEAFF,TGCAGCGTTGATTTGGGGTACACTGAAGCTTTCTTT
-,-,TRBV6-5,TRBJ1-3,CASSYSPGRLGNTIYF,TGTGCCAGCAGTTACTCTCCAGGCCGCCTCGGGAACACCATATATTTT
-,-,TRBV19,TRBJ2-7,CASSIGRVNEQYF,TGTGCCAGTAGTATCGGCAGGGTTAACGAGCAGTACTTC
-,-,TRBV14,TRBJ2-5,CASRQKETQYF,TGTGCCAGCAGGCAGAAGGAGACCCAGTACTTC
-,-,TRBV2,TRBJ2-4,CASSVEVRGPAKNIQYF,TGTGCCAGCAGTGTGGAAGTCCGGGGCCCAGCCAAAAACATTCAGTACTTC
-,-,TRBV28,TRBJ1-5,CASRPTGTSQPQHF,TGTGCCAGCAGGCCGACAGGTACAAGTCAGCCCCAGCATTTT
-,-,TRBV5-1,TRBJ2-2,CASSLAVQGRGNTGELFF,TGCGCCAGCAGCTTGGCGGTACAGGGCCGAGGGAACACCGGGGAGCTGTTTTTT
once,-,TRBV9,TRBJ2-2,CASSVAPPGSNTGELFF,TGTGCCAGCAGCGTAGCCCCCCCAGGTTCGAACACCGGGGAGCTGTTTTTT
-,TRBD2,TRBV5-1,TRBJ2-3,CASSLVRLAGTDTQYF,TGCGCCAGCAGCTTGGTTCGACTAGCGGGCACAGATACGCAGTATTTT
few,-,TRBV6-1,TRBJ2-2,CASNHRTSNTGELFF,TGTGCCAGCAATCACAGGACATCGAACACCGGGGAGCTGTTTTTT
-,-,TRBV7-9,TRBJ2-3,CASSPRRSSTDTQYF,TGTGCCAGCAGCCCCCGGAGGTCTAGCACAGATACGCAGTATTTT
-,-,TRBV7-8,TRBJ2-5,CASSFVRETQYF,TGTGCCAGCAGCTTCGTGCGGGAGACCCAGTACTTC
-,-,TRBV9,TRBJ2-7,CASSVERDSPEQYF,TGTGCCAGCAGCGTAGAGAGGGACTCCCCAGAGCAGTACTTC
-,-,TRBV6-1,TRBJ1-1,CASSALWVGNAEAFF,TGTGCCAGCAGCGCTCTTTGGGTGGGCAACGCTGAAGCTTTCTTT
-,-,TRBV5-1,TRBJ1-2,CASSLGAGTPYTF,TGCGCCAGCAGCTTGGGGGCAGGGACCCCCTACACCTTC
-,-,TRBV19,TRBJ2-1,CASTPRSRLDNEQFF,TGTGCCAGTACCCCCAGGAGCCGACTGGACAATGAGCAGTTCTTC
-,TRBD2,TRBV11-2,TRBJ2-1,CASSSSGRGSYNEQFF,TGTGCCAGCAGCTCAAGCGGGAGGGGCTCCTACAATGAGCAGTTCTTC
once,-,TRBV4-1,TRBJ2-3,CASSQDLAGKSDTQYF,TGCGCCAGCAGCCAAGATTTGGCGGGAAAGTCAGATACGCAGTATTTT
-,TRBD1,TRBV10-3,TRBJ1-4,CAISADREREKLFF,TGTGCCATCAGTGCCGACAGGGAAAGGGAAAAACTGTTTTTT
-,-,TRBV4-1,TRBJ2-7,CASSQALRSPYEQYF,TGCGCCAGCAGCCAAGCATTGCGGAGTCCCTACGAGCAGTACTTC
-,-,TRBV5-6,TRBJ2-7,CASSPRGNYEQYF,TGTGCCAGCAGCCCAAGGGGAAACTACGAGCAGTACTTC
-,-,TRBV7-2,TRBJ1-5,CASSLDRSQPQHF,TGTGCCAGCAGCTTGGACAGAAGTCAGCCCCAGCATTTT
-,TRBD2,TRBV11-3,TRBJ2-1,CASSLGGTRNEQFF,TGTGCCAGCAGCTTAGGAGGGACTAGAAATGAGCAGTTCTTC
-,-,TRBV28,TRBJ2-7,CASSSPDRSYEQYF,TGTGCCAGCAGTTCGCCGGACAGAAGCTACGAGCAGTACTTC
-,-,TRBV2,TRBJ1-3,CASSEQGSGNTIYF,TGTGCCAGCAGTGAACAGGGCTCTGGAAACACCATATATTTT
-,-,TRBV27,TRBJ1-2,CASKPTGGGNYGYTF,TGTGCCAGCAAACCAACAGGTGGTGGTAACTATGGCTACACCTTC
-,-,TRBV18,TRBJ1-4,CASSQRTARLSEKLFF,TGTGCCAGCTCACAGAGGACAGCCAGACTCAGTGAAAAACTGTTTTTT
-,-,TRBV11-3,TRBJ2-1,CASSKQAGEQFF,TGTGCCAGCAGCAAACAAGCGGGTGAGCAGTTCTTC
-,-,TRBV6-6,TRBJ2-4,CASSRVSFTPENIQYF,TGTGCCAGCAGTCGCGTGTCCTTCACGCCGGAAAACATTCAGTACTTC
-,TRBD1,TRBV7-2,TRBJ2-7,CASSIQGASPPYEQYF,TGTGCCAGCAGCATACAGGGGGCCTCACCCCCGTACGAGCAGTACTTC
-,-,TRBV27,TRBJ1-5,CASSCQPQHF,TGTGCCAGCAGTTGTCAGCCCCAGCATTTT
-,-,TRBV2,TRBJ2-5,CASSEPVRQETQYF,TGTGCCAGCAGTGAGCCGGTTAGACAAGAGACCCAGTACTTC